This TCR beta chain was observed in a study of T cells after posttransplantation cyclophosphamide. Trimming pared 4 bases from V and 5 bases from J, leaving 14 bases between. CDR3 size: 14 residues. Germline-derived CDR1 and CDR2 are SGHVS and FQNEAQ. Method: immunoSEQ multiplex PCR; TCRdb's copy keeps in-frame clones and lacks some. The data show about 30,000 clones, with none appearing a single time. This clone occurred many times. The source is a woman in her twenties or thirties in good health and a related stem cell transplant donor. Sample: PBMCs. This chain uses TRBV7-8 with TRBJ2-5; tentatively, D is TRBD1 (6 bases). CDR3 loop: CASSSQGRGETQYF. The CDR3 DNA follows: TGTGCCAGCAGCTCGCAGGGGCGAGGGGAGACCCAGTACTTC.